The source of this T cell receptor (beta chain) is a study of shared T cell receptors in the human thymus. V lost 4 bases to trimming and J lost 7 bases, with 20 bases between them. The CDR3 sequence is 15 residues long. The germline V gene encodes CDR1 SGHAT and CDR2 FQNNGV. Libraries were prepared by immunoSEQ multiplex PCR; TCRdb keeps only in-frame clonotypes and omits some of them. The sample lists 500,000 to 750,000 clones; 85% to 90% were seen once. This sample also belongs to another study, concerning human thymus T cells. From that second work: All donors were healthy Finnish infants who were undergoing corrective surgery to treat congenital heart defects. Related research reported highly overlapping thymic repertoires among unrelated individuals.

Sequencing was carried out using thymocytes. V usage is TRBV11-2 and J usage is TRBJ2-7, with D unresolved. This receptor was identified in a boy in the first two years of life with a congenital heart defect. The CDR3 sequence: CASSSPRFQRGEQYF. The CDR3 bases are TGTGCCAGCAGCTCGCCCCGCTTTCAGCGAGGAGAGCAGTACTTC. The complete variable domain, with remaining parts taken from reference TRBV11-2 and TRBJ2-7, reads EAGVAQSPRYKIIEKRQSVAFWCNPISGHATLYWYQQILGQGPKLLIQFQNNGVVDDSQLPKDRFSAERLKGVDSTLKIQPAKLEDSAVYLCASSSPRFQRGEQYFGPGTRLTVT.